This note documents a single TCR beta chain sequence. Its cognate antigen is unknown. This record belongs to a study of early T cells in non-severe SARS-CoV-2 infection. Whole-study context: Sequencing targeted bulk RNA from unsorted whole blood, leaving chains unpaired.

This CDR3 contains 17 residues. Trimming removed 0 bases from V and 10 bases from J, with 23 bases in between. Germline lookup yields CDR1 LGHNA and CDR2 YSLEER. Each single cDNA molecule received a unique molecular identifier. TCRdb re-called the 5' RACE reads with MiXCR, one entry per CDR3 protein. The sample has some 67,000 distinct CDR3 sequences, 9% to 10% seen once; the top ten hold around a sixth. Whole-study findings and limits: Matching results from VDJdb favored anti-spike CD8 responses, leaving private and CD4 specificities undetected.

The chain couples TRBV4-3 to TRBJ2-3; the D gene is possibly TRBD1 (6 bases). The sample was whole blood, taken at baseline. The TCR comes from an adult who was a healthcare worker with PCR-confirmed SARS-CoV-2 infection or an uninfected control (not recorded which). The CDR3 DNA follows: TGCGCCAGCAGCCAAGAAAGTGTCGGGTCCACGCCAGGGGCGCAGTATTTT. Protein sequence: CASSQESVGSTPGAQYF.